These T cell receptor beta chains were read from a single sample in a study of T cells in narcolepsy. The protocol was immunoSEQ multiplex PCR, while the TCRdb copy is restricted to in-frame clones and leaves out a portion. Found here are fewer than 35,000 clones, less than 90% of them singletons; the top ten hold about 2.8%. Sequencing input: CD45RA- memory CD4+ T cells from PBMCs. These receptors all stem from a human donor with narcolepsy. Both conserved end residues are part of each CDR3. Each record gives: V gene, J gene, clone size, D gene, CDR3 protein, CDR3 DNA. The D gene is left open where the match is weak. Part of the rows lack a size; the others show once, few, many or a class for expanded clones.

>TRBV7-9|TRBJ1-1|NA|NA
CASSALQGNTEAFF
TGTGCCAGCAGCGCCTTACAGGGGAACACTGAAGCTTTCTTT
>TRBV7-9|TRBJ1-1|NA|TRBD1
CASSLSTGGAEAFF
TGTGCCAGCAGCTTGTCGACAGGGGGGGCTGAAGCTTTCTTT
>TRBV6-5|TRBJ1-4|NA|NA
CASRHSATNEKLFF
TGTGCCAGCAGGCACTCCGCAACTAATGAAAAACTGTTTTTT
>TRBV2|TRBJ1-1|NA|NA
CASSLLTQWSEAFF
TGTGCCAGCAGTCTCTTGACGCAGTGGTCTGAAGCTTTCTTT
>TRBV10-3|TRBJ1-6|NA|NA
CAVTGTGNSPLHF
TGTGCCGTTACCGGGACGGGGAATTCACCCCTCCACTTT
>TRBV2|TRBJ1-1|NA|TRBD1
CATQSDRAAEAFF
TGTGCCACACAATCTGACAGGGCCGCTGAAGCTTTCTTT
>TRBV11-2|TRBJ1-5|NA|NA
CASSLGRYSNQPQHF
TGTGCCAGCAGCTTGGGACGGTATAGCAATCAGCCCCAGCATTTT
>TRBV7-8|TRBJ1-1|NA|TRBD1
CASSLPGQGKAEAFF
TGTGCCAGCAGCTTACCGGGACAGGGGAAAGCTGAAGCTTTCTTT
>TRBV2|TRBJ1-2|once|NA
CASSGQAYGYTF
TGTGCCAGCAGTGGACAGGCCTATGGCTACACCTTC
>TRBV5-1|TRBJ1-2|NA|NA
CASNGIEGNDYGYTF
TGCGCCAGCAACGGTATTGAGGGGAACGACTATGGCTACACCTTC
>TRBV6-1|TRBJ1-1|NA|NA
CATNTVRSEAFF
TGTGCCACCAACACCGTAAGGAGTGAAGCTTTCTTT
>TRBV5-1|TRBJ1-1|NA|TRBD1
CASSRLSRQGLGRGNTEAFF
TGCGCCAGCAGCCGTCTGAGCAGACAGGGCCTAGGTCGGGGGAACACTGAAGCTTTCTTT
>TRBV18|TRBJ2-7|NA|TRBD1
CASSPLDRGYEQYF
TGTGCCAGCTCACCACTGGACAGGGGATACGAGCAGTACTTC
>TRBV25-1|TRBJ1-3|NA|NA
CASSELGGAGNTIYF
TGTGCCAGCAGTGAATTAGGAGGGGCTGGAAACACCATATATTTT
>TRBV10-3|TRBJ2-7|NA|TRBD1
CAITSGTGTHEQYF
TGTGCCATCACCTCCGGGACAGGGACCCACGAGCAGTACTTC
>TRBV10-3|TRBJ1-1|few|NA
CAISSTATLTEAFF
TGTGCCATCAGTTCGACAGCTACCCTGACCGAAGCTTTCTTT
>TRBV6-6|TRBJ2-7|NA|NA
CASSWGGRREQYF
TGTGCCAGCAGCTGGGGGGGCCGACGCGAGCAGTACTTC
>TRBV10-2|TRBJ2-1|NA|TRBD2
CASRALAGGPVEQFF
TGCGCCAGCAGGGCACTAGCGGGGGGGCCGGTTGAGCAGTTCTTC
>TRBV7-9|TRBJ1-2|NA|TRBD1
CASGLQGAVYGYTF
TGTGCCAGCGGCCTACAGGGGGCAGTCTATGGCTACACCTTC
>TRBV21-1|TRBJ1-3|NA|NA
CASRGDHSGNTIYF
TGTGCCAGCAGAGGAGACCACTCTGGAAACACCATATATTTT
>TRBV11-2|TRBJ1-2|NA|NA
CASSLEGASGYTF
TGTGCCAGCAGCTTAGAGGGGGCTTCTGGCTATACCTTC
>TRBV18|TRBJ2-7|NA|NA
CASSRASLNRDEQYF
TGTGCCAGCTCACGAGCCTCCCTTAACAGGGACGAGCAGTACTTC
>TRBV30|TRBJ1-5|NA|NA
CAWRAGSNQPQHF
TGTGCCTGGAGAGCAGGGAGCAATCAGCCCCAGCATTTT
>TRBV25-1|TRBJ2-5|NA|TRBD2
CASSAAGLAGVKTQYF
TGTGCCAGCAGTGCGGCGGGGCTAGCGGGGGTAAAGACCCAGTACTTC
>TRBV5-7|TRBJ1-4|once|NA
CASSLIRDSPQEKLFF
TGTGCCAGCAGCTTAATCAGGGATTCCCCTCAGGAAAAACTGTTTTTT
>TRBV6-5|TRBJ1-2|NA|NA
CASSLGGIMNGYTF
TGTGCCAGCAGCCTAGGGGGGATTATGAATGGCTACACCTTC
>TRBV11-2|TRBJ1-2|NA|TRBD1
CASSSPKMGQGAF
TGTGCCAGCAGCTCCCCAAAGATGGGACAGGGAGCCTTC
>TRBV29-1|TRBJ2-7|NA|TRBD2
CSVSPTGGREQYF
TGCAGCGTCTCCCCCACGGGGGGGAGGGAGCAGTACTTC
>TRBV6-1|TRBJ2-6|NA|NA
CATRSDAGANVLTF
TGTGCCACCCGAAGCGATGCCGGGGCCAACGTCCTGACTTTC
>TRBV19|TRBJ2-5|NA|NA
CASSIGSQETQYF
TGTGCCAGTAGTATAGGCAGCCAAGAGACCCAGTACTTC
>TRBV14|TRBJ2-5|NA|NA
CASSQVAVAIRGTQYF
TGTGCCAGCAGCCAAGTAGCTGTAGCTATCCGAGGGACCCAGTACTTC
>TRBV5-4|TRBJ1-2|NA|TRBD1
CASSLVQGNGYTF
TGTGCCAGCAGCTTGGTACAGGGGAATGGCTACACCTTC
>TRBV6-1|TRBJ1-3|NA|NA
CASRTGGDTIYF
TGTGCCAGCAGAACTGGAGGGGACACCATATATTTT
>TRBV2|TRBJ1-5|NA|TRBD1
CASQTGGRNQPQHF
TGTGCCAGCCAGACAGGGGGCCGCAATCAGCCCCAGCATTTT
>TRBV11-2|TRBJ2-2|NA|NA
CASSLGWSNTGELFF
TGTGCCAGCAGCCTGGGGTGGTCAAACACCGGGGAGCTGTTTTTT
>TRBV9|TRBJ1-4|few|NA
CASSVDGPPEEKLFF
TGTGCCAGCAGCGTAGATGGACCGCCGGAGGAAAAACTGTTTTTT
>TRBV19|TRBJ1-5|NA|NA
CASSIGRSDQPQHF
TGTGCCAGTAGTATCGGTCGCAGTGATCAGCCCCAGCATTTT
>TRBV6-5|TRBJ1-1|NA|TRBD1
CASSLSGQGEGEAFF
TGTGCCAGCAGCCTGTCGGGACAGGGGGAGGGTGAAGCTTTCTTT
>TRBV7-3|TRBJ2-5|NA|TRBD2
CASSPGLAEETQYF
TGTGCCAGCAGCCCGGGACTAGCAGAAGAGACCCAGTACTTC
>TRBV28|TRBJ1-5|few|NA
CASSLPTGTGSNQPQHF
TGTGCCAGCAGTTTACCCACAGGGACTGGGAGCAATCAGCCCCAGCATTTT
>TRBV4-3|TRBJ2-2|NA|TRBD2
CASSQESLAGSYTGELFF
TGCGCCAGCAGCCAAGAAAGCCTAGCGGGGTCCTACACCGGGGAGCTGTTTTTT
>TRBV9|TRBJ2-5|NA|TRBD1
CASSVLDTGAPETQYF
TGTGCCAGCAGCGTGCTAGATACAGGGGCTCCAGAGACCCAGTACTTC
>TRBV7-3|TRBJ1-1|once|NA
CASSTGGSNTEAFF
TGTGCCAGCAGCACGGGGGGATCGAATACTGAAGCTTTCTTT
>TRBV2|TRBJ1-2|NA|NA
CASGTHNYGYTF
TGTGCCAGCGGGACACATAACTATGGCTACACCTTC
>TRBV6-5|TRBJ1-2|NA|TRBD1
CASSGTASRDGYTF
TGTGCCAGCAGCGGGACAGCGAGCCGGGATGGCTACACCTTC
>TRBV6-5|TRBJ1-2|NA|NA
CASSLKGSTNYGYTF
TGTGCCAGCAGCCTCAAGGGCTCCACGAACTATGGCTACACCTTC